Below, 5 T cell receptor beta chains from the same sample are listed, as sequenced in a study of T cell repertoires in cytomegalovirus infection. Their antigen targets remain unknown. Each CDR3 protein gets one entry after TCRdb re-called the reads with MiXCR. Here the sample spans approximately 990,000 distinct CDR3 sequences, approximately 33% being singletons. This material consisted of cultured CD8+ T cells from PBMCs, taken from culture after CMV antigen stimulation. These receptors were collected from a human donor in good health (CMV status not recorded). Some clones in this sample may be carry-over from other donors' samples.

The chain employs TRBV5-6 and TRBJ1-3; 7 positions match TRBD1. J was trimmed by 6 bases and V by 4 bases; bases with no gene match: 7. Germline V gene sequence: CDR1 SGHDT, CDR2 YYEEEE. The CDR3 is 14 residues long. The CDR3 DNA reads as TGTGCCAGCAGCCTAGGGACAGCGGTAAACACCATATATTTT. This gives the protein CASSLGTAVNTIYF. Drawing the rest from reference TRBV5-6 and TRBJ1-3, the complete variable domain is DAGVTQSPTHLIKTRGQQVTLRCSPKSGHDTVSWYQQALGQGPQFIFQYYEEEERQRGNFPDRFSGHQFPNYSSELNVNALLLGDSALYLCASSLGTAVNTIYFGEGSWLTVV.

This clonotype was counted at least ten times. The chain carries TRBV7-8 and TRBJ2-7; D is perhaps TRBD2 (5 bases). The CDR3 covers 14 residues. Germline-derived CDR1 and CDR2 are SGHVS and FQNEAQ. Trimming took off 4 bases at V and 4 bases at J, with 14 bases between the two ends. CDR3 sequence reads: CASSWARGSYEQYF. The CDR3 DNA reads as TGTGCCAGCAGCTGGGCCCGGGGATCGTACGAGCAGTACTTC.

The CDR3, as DNA: TGCAGTACCACGGGGGGCCTAAGCACAGATACGCAGTATTTT. Amino acids: CSTTGGLSTDTQYF. The V and J genes are TRBV20-1 and TRBJ2-3; D possibly corresponds to TRBD2 (7 bases). This CDR3 contains 14 residues. The germline V and J ends were trimmed by 8 bases and 0 bases, with 15 bases remaining between them. Germline loops: CDR1 DFQATT, CDR2 SNEGSKA (reference sequence).

This clonotype showed up just a few times. J is TRBJ2-1 and V is TRBV28; a possible D gene is TRBD2 (6 bases). CDR3 size: 13 residues. The V and J ends lost 10 bases and 9 bases respectively, with 19 bases between them. Germline loops: CDR1 MDHEN, CDR2 SYDVKM. The DNA for the CDR3 is TGTGCCACCGGGACTCCCTACGAGATTGAGCAGTTCTTC. It is translated as CATGTPYEIEQFF.

The gene calls are TRBV20-1 and TRBJ1-2; 7 positions agree with TRBD1. The CDR3 extends over 13 amino acids. Trimming removed 3 bases from V and 4 bases from J; junction bases left unmatched: 5. Per germline, CDR1 DFQATT and CDR2 SNEGSKA (reference sequence). The CDR3 region is CSASLQGGYGYTF. CDR3 sequence (DNA): TGCAGTGCTAGCCTTCAGGGGGGCTATGGCTACACCTTC.